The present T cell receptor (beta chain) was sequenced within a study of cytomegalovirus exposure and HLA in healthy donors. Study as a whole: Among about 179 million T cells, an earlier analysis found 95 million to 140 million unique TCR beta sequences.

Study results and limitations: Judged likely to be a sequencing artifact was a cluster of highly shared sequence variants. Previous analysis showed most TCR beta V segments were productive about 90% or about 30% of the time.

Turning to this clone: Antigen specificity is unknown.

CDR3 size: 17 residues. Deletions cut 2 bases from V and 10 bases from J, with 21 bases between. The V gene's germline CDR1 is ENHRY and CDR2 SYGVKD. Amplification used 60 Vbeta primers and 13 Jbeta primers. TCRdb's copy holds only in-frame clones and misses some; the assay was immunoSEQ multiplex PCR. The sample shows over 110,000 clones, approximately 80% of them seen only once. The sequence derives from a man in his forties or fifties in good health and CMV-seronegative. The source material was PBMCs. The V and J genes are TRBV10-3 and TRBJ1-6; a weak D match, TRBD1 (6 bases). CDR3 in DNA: TGTGCCATCAGTGAGCCACCTTTACAGGGAAGTGGGTCACCCCTCCACTTT. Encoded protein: CAISEPPLQGSGSPLHF.